The 22 T cell receptor beta chains in this list originate from one sample, sequenced in a study of blood T cell repertoires in COVID-19. The table came from immunoSEQ multiplex PCR; TCRdb's copy has only in-frame clones and leaves some out. Counted here are around 170,000 clones, around 90% occurring once; the ten biggest clones make up roughly 10%. Input material: PBMCs or T cells enriched from blood (not recorded which). All receptors come from a woman between 18 and 30 years old who had recovered from COVID-19.

As for this clone: Compared with germline, one end of the junction differs, possibly owing to a read error. The chain has TRBV19 and TRBJ1-6; no reliable D call. Germline values: CDR1 LNHDA, CDR2 SQIVND (reference sequence). The CDR3 has 10 amino acids. The DNA of the CDR3 is TGTGCCACGGGTTCTTCAACCCTCCACTTT. Translating it yields CATGSSTLHF.

This clone was detected ten times or more. J is TRBJ2-3 and V is TRBV5-4; 9 nucleotides line up with TRBD2. Per the germline V gene, CDR1 is SGHNT and CDR2 is YYREEE (reference sequence). Trimming took 4 bases from V and 4 from J; bases not matched to a gene: 4. The CDR3 has 14 residues. The chain's CDR3 is CASSEGLAADTQYF. The CDR3 coding sequence is TGTGCCAGCAGCGAGGGACTAGCTGCAGATACGCAGTATTTT.

In its sample, this clone was seen once. The chain links TRBV7-3 to TRBJ2-3; TRBD2 agrees at 9 bases. V shed 6 bases, J shed 4 bases, and the junction held 5 bases outside the gene matches. Germline CDR1 and CDR2: SGHTA and FQGTGA. The CDR3 sequence is 14 residues long. The CDR3 reads CASSSGSWPDTQYF. The CDR3 nucleotides are TGTGCCAGCAGTAGCGGGAGTTGGCCAGATACGCAGTATTTT.

V and J are TRBV29-1 and TRBJ1-1; a weak D match, TRBD1 (5 bases). The CDR3 totals 13 residues. The germline V gene encodes CDR1 SQVTM and CDR2 ANQGSEA. Trimming shortened V by 0 bases and J by 3 bases, and 8 bases separated the two germline ends. The CDR3 sequence is CSVEDPGDTEAFF. The CDR3 DNA is TGCAGCGTTGAAGATCCGGGGGACACTGAAGCTTTCTTT.

The chain recombines TRBV27 with TRBJ2-7, with 13 bases identical to TRBD2. V lost 3 bases and J lost 4; bases outside the gene matches: 9. The CDR3 sequence is 17 residues long. CDR1 and CDR2 from the germline V gene are MNHEY and SMNVEV (reference sequence). CDR3 protein: CASSFHPGLAGPYEQYF. In DNA, the CDR3 is TGTGCCAGCAGTTTTCACCCGGGACTAGCGGGACCTTACGAGCAGTACTTC.

This clone was detected only once. V usage is TRBV9 and J usage is TRBJ1-1, with 7 positions matching TRBD1. J was trimmed by 4 bases and V by 2 bases; bases with no gene match: 5. The germline gives CDR1 SGDLS, CDR2 YYNGEE. The CDR3 loop spans 14 amino acids. CDR3 sequence: CASSVLQGSTEAFF. CDR3 bases: TGTGCCAGCAGCGTTTTACAGGGGAGCACTGAAGCTTTCTTT.

The chain carries TRBV28 and TRBJ2-7; TRBD1 matches at 10 bases. Germline CDR1 MDHEN, CDR2 SYDVKM. The V segment lost 7 bases and the J segment 5 bases; nucleotides outside the gene matches: 5. CDR3 length: 13 residues. For the CDR3, the DNA is TGTGCCAGCATGACAGGGGGCCGCCACGAGCAGTACTTC. This encodes CASMTGGRHEQYF.

This rearrangement joins TRBV30 to TRBJ1-6; D remains unclear. V lost 3 bases, J lost 6 bases, and 3 bases lay in between. The CDR3 length is 11 residues. CDR1 and CDR2 from the germline V gene are GTSNPN and SVGIG (reference sequence). The CDR3 reads CAWSSNSPLHF. DNA for the CDR3: TGTGCCTGGAGCAGTAATTCACCCCTCCACTTT.

This chain uses TRBV29-1 with TRBJ1-2, with 11 bases fitting TRBD1. Germline CDR1 is SQVTM and CDR2 is ANQGSEA. V was pared by 5 bases and J by 8 bases, with 1 base of the junction left unmatched. The CDR3 is 11 residues long. CDR3 DNA: TGCAGCGTTAGGACAGGGGGCGGCTACACCTTC. This encodes CSVRTGGGYTF.

Written as DNA, the CDR3 is TGCGCCAGCAGCCAAACAGGCTCTAGCACAGATACGCAGTATTTT. Translated: CASSQTGSSTDTQYF. The V call is TRBV4-1, the J call TRBJ2-3, with a tentative D call TRBD1 (5 bases). This CDR3 region has 15 residues. V lost 2 bases and J 0 bases, leaving 9 bases between the germline ends. Germline V lookup: CDR1 MGHRA, CDR2 YSYEKL.

J is TRBJ2-3 and V is TRBV7-9; D is unclear. The V and J ends lost 2 bases and 2 bases respectively, with 11 bases between them. From germline, CDR1 is SEHNR and CDR2 FQNEAQ (reference sequence). The CDR3 has 15 residues. The CDR3 region is CASSLLRHNTDTQYF. In nucleotides, the CDR3 is TGTGCCAGCAGCTTACTTAGACACAACACAGATACGCAGTATTTT.

In this sample, this clone turned up once. The chain recombines TRBV28 with TRBJ1-5; the D is unclear. The germline gives CDR1 MDHEN, CDR2 SYDVKM. This CDR3 is 14 amino acids long. V was trimmed by 3 bases and J by 1 base, leaving 7 bases between them. In DNA, the CDR3 is TGTGCCAGCAGTTTCGCGGGCAGCAATCAGCCCCAGCATTTT. Amino acids: CASSFAGSNQPQHF. Supplemented by reference TRBV28 and TRBJ1-5, the full variable domain reads DVKVTQSSRYLVKRTGEKVFLECVQDMDHENMFWYRQDPGLGLRLIYFSYDVKMKEKGDIPEGYSVSREKKERFSLILESASTNQTSMYLCASSFAGSNQPQHFGDGTRLSIL.

This clone was detected only once. The chain has TRBV4-1 and TRBJ2-3; D gene uncertain. The CDR3 totals 17 residues. The V end was cut by 0 bases, the J end by 0 bases, with 13 bases between. Germline loops: CDR1 MGHRA, CDR2 YSYEKL. The CDR3, as DNA: TGCGCCAGCAGCCAAGATTCATTTCGCGAGAGCACAGATACGCAGTATTTT. Translating it yields CASSQDSFRESTDTQYF.

The genes are TRBV27 and TRBJ1-6; a weak D match, TRBD1 (5 bases). The V gene lost 4 bases and the J gene lost 4 bases, with 11 bases spanning the gap. Per germline, CDR1 MNHEY and CDR2 SMNVEV (reference sequence). CDR3 length: 15 amino acids. CDR3 loop: CASSSVQGYNSPLHF. The DNA for the CDR3 is TGTGCCAGCAGTTCCGTCCAGGGTTATAATTCACCCCTCCACTTT.

The CDR3 DNA reads TGTGCCAGCAGCTTAGATCACAGGGGGTTCAACGAGCAGTACTTC. Its protein product is CASSLDHRGFNEQYF. The rearrangement links TRBV7-2 to TRBJ2-7; 8 bases match TRBD1. This CDR3 contains 15 residues. The trim removed 1 base at V and 5 bases at J, leaving 7 bases unmatched. Germline V gene sequence: CDR1 SGHTA, CDR2 FQGNSA.

The chain uses TRBV14 and TRBJ2-1; D gene ambiguous. CDR3 length: 16 amino acids. The germline V gene has CDR1 SGHDN and CDR2 FVKESK. With 1 base removed from V and 3 bases from J, the gap between germline ends came to 13 bases. CDR3 loop: CASSQALLSRYNEQFF. CDR3 DNA sequence: TGTGCCAGCAGCCAAGCATTACTGTCTCGCTACAATGAGCAGTTCTTC. Full variable domain (rest looked up from reference TRBV14 and TRBJ2-1): EAGVTQFPSHSVIEKGQTVTLRCDPISGHDNLYWYRRVMGKEIKFLLHFVKESKQDESGMPNNRFLAERTGGTYSTLKVQPAELEDSGVYFCASSQALLSRYNEQFFGPGTRLTVL.

The chain recombines TRBV6-5 with TRBJ1-2, with D possibly TRBD1 on 6 matching bases. Germline lookup yields CDR1 MNHEY and CDR2 SVGAGI. V was trimmed by 7 bases and J by 6 bases, leaving 15 bases between them. This CDR3 contains 13 residues. The CDR3 loop reads CASKRTDFDGYTF. The CDR3 coding sequence is TGTGCCAGCAAACGGACAGATTTCGATGGCTACACCTTC.

This chain uses TRBV10-1 with TRBJ2-7, with D unresolved. Germline V lookup: CDR1 WNHNN, CDR2 SYGVQD (reference sequence). CDR3 length: 16 amino acids. V was clipped by 2 bases and J by 0 bases, with 14 bases between them. CDR3 sequence (DNA): TGCGCCAGCAGTGAGAAATCCCGCCAGGACTCCTACGAGCAGTACTTC. Translation gives CASSEKSRQDSYEQYF.

The DNA for the CDR3 is TGTGCCAGCAGGAGCGGACAGGGTAAAAATCAGCCCCAGCATTTT. It translates to CASRSGQGKNQPQHF. The J gene is TRBJ1-5, the V gene TRBV2; 8 nucleotides agree with TRBD1. CDR3 length: 15 amino acids. Germline assignment: CDR1 SNHLY and CDR2 FYNNEI. The J segment lost 4 bases and the V segment lost 6 bases, leaving 8 bases of the junction unmatched.

V is TRBV4-3 and J is TRBJ2-7; 7 bases map to TRBD1. The CDR3 totals 13 residues. Germline CDR1 reads LGHNA; CDR2 reads YSLEER. The trim removed 3 bases at V and 4 bases at J, leaving 3 bases unmatched. The CDR3 reads CASSQDRRYEQYF. CDR3 DNA sequence: TGCGCCAGCAGCCAGGACAGGAGATACGAGCAGTACTTC.

The gene calls are TRBV19 and TRBJ2-7; D uncertain. This CDR3 has 13 residues. Trimming pared 3 bases from V and 1 base from J, leaving 7 bases between. Germline assignment: CDR1 LNHDA and CDR2 SQIVND (reference sequence). This CDR3 is CASSIEESYEQYF. The DNA of the CDR3 is TGTGCCAGTAGTATTGAGGAGTCCTACGAGCAGTACTTC.

This clone was recorded once. The chain couples TRBV28 to TRBJ2-5; 16 bases line up with TRBD2. V lost 7 bases to trimming and J lost 4 bases; unmatched junction nucleotides: 15. This CDR3 has 19 amino acids. CDR1 MDHEN and CDR2 SYDVKM come from the germline V gene. The CDR3 protein is CASTVPPGTSGRASETQYF. The CDR3, as DNA: TGTGCCAGCACCGTTCCCCCCGGGACTAGCGGGAGGGCTTCAGAGACCCAGTACTTC.